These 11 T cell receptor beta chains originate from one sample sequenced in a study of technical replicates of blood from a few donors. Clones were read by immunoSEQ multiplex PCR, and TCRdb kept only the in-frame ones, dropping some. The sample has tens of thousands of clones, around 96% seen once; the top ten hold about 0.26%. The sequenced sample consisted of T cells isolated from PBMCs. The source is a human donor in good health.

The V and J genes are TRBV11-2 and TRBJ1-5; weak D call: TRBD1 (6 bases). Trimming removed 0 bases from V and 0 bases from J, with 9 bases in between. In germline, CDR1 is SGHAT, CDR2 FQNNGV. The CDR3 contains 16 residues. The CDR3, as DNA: TGTGCCAGCAGCTTAGACGGACAGTATAGCAATCAGCCCCAGCATTTT. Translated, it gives CASSLDGQYSNQPQHF.

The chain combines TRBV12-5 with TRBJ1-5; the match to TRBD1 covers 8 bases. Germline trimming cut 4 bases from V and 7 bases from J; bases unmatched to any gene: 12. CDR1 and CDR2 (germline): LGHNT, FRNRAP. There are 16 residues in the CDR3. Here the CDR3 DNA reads TGTGCTAGTGGTTGGACCATGGACAGGGACGGGCAGCCCCAGCATTTT. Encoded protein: CASGWTMDRDGQPQHF.

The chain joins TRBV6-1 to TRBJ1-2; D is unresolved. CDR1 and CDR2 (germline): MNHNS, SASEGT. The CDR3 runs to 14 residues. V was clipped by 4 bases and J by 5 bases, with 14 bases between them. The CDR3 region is CASSGHLVGYGYTF. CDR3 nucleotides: TGTGCCAGCAGTGGCCACCTAGTTGGGTATGGCTACACCTTC.

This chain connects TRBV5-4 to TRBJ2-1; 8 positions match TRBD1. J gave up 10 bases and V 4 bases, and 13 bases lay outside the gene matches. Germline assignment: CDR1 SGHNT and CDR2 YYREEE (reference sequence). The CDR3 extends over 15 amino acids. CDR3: CASSAFGTGAVEQFF. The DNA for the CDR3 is TGTGCCAGCAGCGCCTTTGGGACAGGAGCTGTAGAGCAGTTCTTC.

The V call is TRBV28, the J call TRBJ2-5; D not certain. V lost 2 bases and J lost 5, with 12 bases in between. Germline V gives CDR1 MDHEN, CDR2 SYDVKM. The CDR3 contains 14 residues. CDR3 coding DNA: TGTGCCAGCAGTTTAAGAACCCTCGGGGAGACCCAGTACTTC. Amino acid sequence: CASSLRTLGETQYF.

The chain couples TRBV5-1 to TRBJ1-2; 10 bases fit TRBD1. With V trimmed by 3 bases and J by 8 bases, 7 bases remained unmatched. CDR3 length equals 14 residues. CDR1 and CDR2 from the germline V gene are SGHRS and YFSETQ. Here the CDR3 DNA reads TGCGCCAGCAGCTGGGGGGACAGGGGCAACGGCTACACCTTC. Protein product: CASSWGDRGNGYTF. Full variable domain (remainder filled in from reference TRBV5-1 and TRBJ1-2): KAGVTQTPRYLIKTRGQQVTLSCSPISGHRSVSWYQQTPGQGLQFLFEYFSETQRNKGNFPGRFSGRQFSNSRSEMNVSTLELGDSALYLCASSWGDRGNGYTFGSGTRLTVV.

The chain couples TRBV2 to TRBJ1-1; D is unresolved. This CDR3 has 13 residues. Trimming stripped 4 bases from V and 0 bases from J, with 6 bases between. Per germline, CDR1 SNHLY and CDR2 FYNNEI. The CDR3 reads CASSGDLNTEAFF. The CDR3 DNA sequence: TGTGCCAGCAGTGGAGATCTGAACACTGAAGCTTTCTTT.

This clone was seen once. The DNA for the CDR3 is TGTGCCAGCAGCCGACTAGCGGGGTACGGGGAGACCCAGTACTTC. Translated: CASSRLAGYGETQYF. V usage is TRBV7-3 and J usage is TRBJ2-5, with TRBD2 identical over 11 bases. Germline trimming cut 5 bases from V and 5 bases from J; bases unmatched to any gene: 7. The CDR3 covers 15 residues. The germline gives CDR1 SGHTA, CDR2 FQGTGA. The entire variable domain, with the rest obtained from reference TRBV7-3 and TRBJ2-5, is as follows: GAGVSQTPSNKVTEKGKYVELRCDPISGHTALYWYRQSLGQGPEFLIYFQGTGAADDSGLPNDRFFAVRPEGSVSTLKIQRTERGDSAVYLCASSRLAGYGETQYFGPGTRLLVL.

The CDR3 DNA sequence: TGTGCCAGCAGCGACGAGCGGGGGGTGAGCTCCTACGAGCAGTACTTC. Protein product: CASSDERGVSSYEQYF. The chain couples TRBV5-6 to TRBJ2-7, with TRBD2 identical over 9 bases. V gave up 4 bases and J gave up 0 bases; unmatched junction bases: 8. The germline V gene has CDR1 SGHDT and CDR2 YYEEEE. CDR3 length: 16 residues.

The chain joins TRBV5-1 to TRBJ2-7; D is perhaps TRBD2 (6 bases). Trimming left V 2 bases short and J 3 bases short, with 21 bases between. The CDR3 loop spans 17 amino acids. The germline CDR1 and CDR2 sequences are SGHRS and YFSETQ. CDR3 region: CASSLTSGLYGGYEQYF. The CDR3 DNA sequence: TGCGCCAGCAGCTTAACGTCTGGGTTATACGGGGGCTACGAGCAGTACTTC.

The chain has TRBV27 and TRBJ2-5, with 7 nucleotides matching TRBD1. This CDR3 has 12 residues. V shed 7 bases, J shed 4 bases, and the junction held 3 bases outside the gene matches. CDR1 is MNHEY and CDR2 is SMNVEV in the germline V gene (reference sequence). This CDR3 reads CASKDRAETQYF. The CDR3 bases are TGTGCCAGCAAAGACAGGGCAGAGACCCAGTACTTC.